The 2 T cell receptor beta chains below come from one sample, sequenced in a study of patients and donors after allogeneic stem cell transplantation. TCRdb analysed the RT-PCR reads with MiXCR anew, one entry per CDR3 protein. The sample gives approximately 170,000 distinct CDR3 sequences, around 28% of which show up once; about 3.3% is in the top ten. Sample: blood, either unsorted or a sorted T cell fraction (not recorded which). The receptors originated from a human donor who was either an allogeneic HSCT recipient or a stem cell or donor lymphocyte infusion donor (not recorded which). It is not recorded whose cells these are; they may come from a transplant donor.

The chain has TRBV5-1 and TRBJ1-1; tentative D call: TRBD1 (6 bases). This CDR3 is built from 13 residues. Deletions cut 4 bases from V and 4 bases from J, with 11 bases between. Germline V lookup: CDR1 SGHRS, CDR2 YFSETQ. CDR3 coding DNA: TGCGCCAGCAGCCTAACAGGGCCCACTGAAGCTTTCTTT. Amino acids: CASSLTGPTEAFF.

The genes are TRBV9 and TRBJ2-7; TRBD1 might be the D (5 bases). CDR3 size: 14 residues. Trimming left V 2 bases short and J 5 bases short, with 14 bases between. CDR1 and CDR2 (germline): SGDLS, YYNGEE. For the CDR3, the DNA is TGTGCCAGCAGCGTTAGGGGCTCCCGGGACGAGCAGTACTTC. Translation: CASSVRGSRDEQYF.